This T cell receptor beta chain emerged from a study of graft-versus-host responses after intestinal transplantation (dated by TCRdb to the early 2020s). Describing the broader study: Multivisceral, liver-intestinal, or isolated intestinal transplants were received by the recipients. Donor T cell macrochimerism was defined as a peak of at least 4% donor T cells among recipient peripheral blood mononuclear cells. Of the 20 to 30 intestinal transplant recipients enrolled in the cohort, one of whom was a retransplant, a few patients without pretransplant specimens were excluded. All recipients received anti-thymocyte globulin induction followed by maintenance tacrolimus and steroids for 3 to 4 years. Alloreactive clones were identified by sequencing pre-transplant mixed lymphocyte reaction products and comparing these products with unstimulated pre-transplant donor and recipient T cells. Rather than being sequenced by the commercial service, samples from a few later patients were sequenced in-house on an Illumina MiSeq and processed with MiXCR. Graft-versus-host and host-versus-graft alloreactive T cell clones were tracked in the graft, circulation and bone marrow after intestinal transplantation using bulk TCR-beta CDR3 sequencing. Findings and caveats that apply to the study as a whole: The conclusions were limited by the relatively low number and heterogeneity of the intestinal transplant patients. Early after transplant, peak levels of circulating GvH clones were found to be associated with declines in HvG clones. In patients with donor T cell macrochimerism, the allografts had high GvH to HvG T cell clonal ratios. GvH clones were found in recipient bone marrow, and some of the GvH clones appeared earlier in ileal mucosa or blood, which is consistent with an intestinal mucosal origin.

The library was built by means of the immunoSEQ multiplex PCR assay. For most patients, genomic DNA was isolated with the Qiagen DNeasy Blood and Tissue Kit and shipped frozen to Adaptive Biotechnologies for TCR sequencing. For most patients, high-throughput TCR-beta CDR3 sequencing of genomic DNA was performed by Adaptive Biotechnologies. The source study handled its data this way. Adaptive's ImmunoSEQ software supplied the TCR sequencing data for more than 15 patients, while MiXCR and VDJtools were used to process a few other patients. To correct CD4 versus CD8 sorting errors, sequences present in both subsets at a frequency ratio below 5:1 were removed. CDR3 nucleotide sequences shared between donor and recipient were removed because the origin of such sequences could not be assigned. To be classed as alloreactive, a clone needed at least 2-fold expansion over unstimulated cells and a minimum CFSE-low frequency of 0.002% (template counts) or 0.001% (read counts). Clones detected in sequenced pre-transplant spleen, lymph node, or MLR CFSE-low populations of the donor or recipient were defined as mappable. The cumulative frequency of alloreactive clones was calculated as a percentage of all sequences, weighted by copy number. As stored in TCRdb, this immuneACCESS dataset retains in-frame rearrangements with V and J assigned. A fraction of the clones does not appear; measured against another copy, unresolved V genes explain less than half of the discrepancy, and the remainder lacks a known reason. V, J and clone size are those of that table, while D and trimming were read from the DNA. This sample has about 120,000 clones in its table, and 90% to 95% of those were observed once. Of the sample, around 3.3% is held by the ten largest clones.

The CDR3, cysteine through phenylalanine, is 14 amino acids long. CDR3 DNA is the only sequence kept; it has 42 bases, read in frame from the first base. From the germline V gene, CDR1 is SGHTA and CDR2 is FQGTGA. V lost 5 bases and J lost 2 bases; the stretch between them is 11 bases long. A remark on this clone: No cognate antigen has been identified for it. Base-call qualities are not available, and no considerably larger clone is one nucleotide away.

Taken with the paper, the label for time point translates to: cells obtained before transplantation from donor or recipient. CD3+CD4+ and CD3+CD8+ populations were FACS-sorted from unstimulated pre-transplant donor and recipient cells taken from spleen or lymph nodes. The chain employs TRBV7-3 and TRBJ2-3; the D gene is possibly TRBD1, with 6 bases matching. Sequencing was performed on unstimulated CD8+ T cells sorted from spleen or lymph node cells, taken before intestinal transplant. The sequence derives from a human donor who received an intestinal transplant. The DNA is as follows: TGTGCCAGCAGCCTGGACAGAAACACAGATACGCAGTATTTT. Its translation is CASSLDRNTDTQYF.